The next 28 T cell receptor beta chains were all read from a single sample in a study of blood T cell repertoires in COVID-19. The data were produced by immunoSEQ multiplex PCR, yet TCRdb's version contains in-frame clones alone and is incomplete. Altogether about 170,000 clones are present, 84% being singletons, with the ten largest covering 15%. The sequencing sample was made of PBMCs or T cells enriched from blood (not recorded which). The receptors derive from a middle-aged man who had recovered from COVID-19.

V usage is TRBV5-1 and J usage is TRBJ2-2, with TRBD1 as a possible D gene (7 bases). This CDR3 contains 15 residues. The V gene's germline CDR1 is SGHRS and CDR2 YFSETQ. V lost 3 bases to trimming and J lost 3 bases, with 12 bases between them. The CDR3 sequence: CASSWSGGYTGELFF. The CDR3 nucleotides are TGCGCCAGCAGCTGGTCAGGGGGGTACACCGGGGAGCTGTTTTTT. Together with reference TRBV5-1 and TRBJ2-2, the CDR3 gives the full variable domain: KAGVTQTPRYLIKTRGQQVTLSCSPISGHRSVSWYQQTPGQGLQFLFEYFSETQRNKGNFPGRFSGRQFSNSRSEMNVSTLELGDSALYLCASSWSGGYTGELFFGEGSRLTVL.

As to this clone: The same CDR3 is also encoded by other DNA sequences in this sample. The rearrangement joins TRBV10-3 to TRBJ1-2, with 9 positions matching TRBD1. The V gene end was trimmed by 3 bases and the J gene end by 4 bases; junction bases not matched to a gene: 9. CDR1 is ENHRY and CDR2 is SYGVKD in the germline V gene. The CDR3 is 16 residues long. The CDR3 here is CAISDLGQGEGYGYTF. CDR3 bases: TGTGCCATCAGTGACTTGGGACAGGGTGAGGGCTATGGCTACACCTTC.

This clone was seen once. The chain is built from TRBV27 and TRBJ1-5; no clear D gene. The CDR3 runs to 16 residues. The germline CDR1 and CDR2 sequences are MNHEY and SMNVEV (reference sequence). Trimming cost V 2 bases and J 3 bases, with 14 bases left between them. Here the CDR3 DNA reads TGTGCCAGCAGTTTAAAGTTTCCAGGCCCCAATCAGCCCCAGCATTTT. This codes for CASSLKFPGPNQPQHF.

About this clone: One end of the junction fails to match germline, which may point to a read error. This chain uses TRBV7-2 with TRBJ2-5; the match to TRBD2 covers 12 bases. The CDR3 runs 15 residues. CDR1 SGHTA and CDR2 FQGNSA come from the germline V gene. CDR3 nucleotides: TGTGCCAGCAGCGTGACTAGCGGGGGACCCGGGGGGAAGGACTTC. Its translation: CASSVTSGGPGGKDF. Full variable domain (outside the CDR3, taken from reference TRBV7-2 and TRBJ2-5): GAGVSQSPSNKVTEKGKDVELRCDPISGHTALYWYRQSLGQGLEFLIYFQGNSAPDKSGLPSDRFSAERTGGSVSTLTIQRTQQEDSAVYLCASSVTSGGPGGKDFGPGTRLLVL.

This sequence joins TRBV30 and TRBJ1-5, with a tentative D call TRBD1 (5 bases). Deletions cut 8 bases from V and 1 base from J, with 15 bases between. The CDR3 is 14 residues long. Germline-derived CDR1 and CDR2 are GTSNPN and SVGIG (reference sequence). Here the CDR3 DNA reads TGTGCCGCAGAGCGGGGCGGGAGCAATCAGCCCCAGCATTTT. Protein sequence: CAAERGGSNQPQHF.

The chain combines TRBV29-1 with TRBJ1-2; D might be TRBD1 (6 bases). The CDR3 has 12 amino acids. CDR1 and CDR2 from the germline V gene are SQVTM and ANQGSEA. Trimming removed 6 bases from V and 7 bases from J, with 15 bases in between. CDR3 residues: CSVGDIRRGYTF. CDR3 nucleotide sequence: TGCAGCGTAGGGGACATTCGGCGTGGCTACACCTTC. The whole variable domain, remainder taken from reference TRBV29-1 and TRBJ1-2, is SAVISQKPSRDICQRGTSLTIQCQVDSQVTMMFWYRQQPGQSLTLIATANQGSEATYESGFVIDKFPISRPNLTFSTLTVSNMSPEDSSIYLCSVGDIRRGYTFGSGTRLTVV.

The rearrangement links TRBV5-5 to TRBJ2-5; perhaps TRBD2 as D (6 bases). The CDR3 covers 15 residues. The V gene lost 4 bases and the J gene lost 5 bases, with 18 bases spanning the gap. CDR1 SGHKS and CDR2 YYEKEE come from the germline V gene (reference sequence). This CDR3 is CASSQGGSRPETQYF. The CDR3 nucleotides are TGTGCCAGCAGCCAAGGAGGGTCGAGGCCCGAGACCCAGTACTTC.

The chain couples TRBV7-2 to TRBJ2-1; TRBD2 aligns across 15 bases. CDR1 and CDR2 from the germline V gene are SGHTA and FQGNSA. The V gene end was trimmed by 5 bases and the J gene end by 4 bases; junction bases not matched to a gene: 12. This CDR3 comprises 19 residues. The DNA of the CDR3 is TGTGCCAGCAGCCCGACCGGGACTAGCGGGGGGTCCTTATACAATGAGCAGTTCTTC. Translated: CASSPTGTSGGSLYNEQFF.

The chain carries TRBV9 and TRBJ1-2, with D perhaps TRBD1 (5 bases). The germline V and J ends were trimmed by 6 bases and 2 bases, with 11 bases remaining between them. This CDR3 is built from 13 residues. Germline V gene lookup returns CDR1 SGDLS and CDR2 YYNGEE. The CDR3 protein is CASNIAGNYGYTF. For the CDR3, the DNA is TGTGCCAGCAACATTGCAGGGAACTATGGCTACACCTTC.

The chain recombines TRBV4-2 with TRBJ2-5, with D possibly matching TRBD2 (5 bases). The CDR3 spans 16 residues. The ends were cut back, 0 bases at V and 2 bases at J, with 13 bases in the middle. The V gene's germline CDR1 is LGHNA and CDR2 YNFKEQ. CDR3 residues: CASSQETGGLQETQYF. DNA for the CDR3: TGTGCCAGCAGCCAAGAGACCGGCGGACTTCAAGAGACCCAGTACTTC.

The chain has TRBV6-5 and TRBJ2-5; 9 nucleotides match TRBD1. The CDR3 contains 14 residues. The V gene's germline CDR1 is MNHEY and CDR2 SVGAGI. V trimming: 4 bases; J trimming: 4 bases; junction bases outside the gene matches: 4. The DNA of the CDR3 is TGTGCCAGCAGTTGGGACAGGGAGCGAGAGACCCAGTACTTC. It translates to CASSWDRERETQYF.

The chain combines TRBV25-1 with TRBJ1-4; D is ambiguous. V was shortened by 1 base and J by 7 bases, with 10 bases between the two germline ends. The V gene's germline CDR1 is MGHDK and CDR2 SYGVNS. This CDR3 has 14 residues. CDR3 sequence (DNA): TGTGCCAGCAGTGAATTTGCGGGTGGTGAAAAACTGTTTTTT. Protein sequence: CASSEFAGGEKLFF.

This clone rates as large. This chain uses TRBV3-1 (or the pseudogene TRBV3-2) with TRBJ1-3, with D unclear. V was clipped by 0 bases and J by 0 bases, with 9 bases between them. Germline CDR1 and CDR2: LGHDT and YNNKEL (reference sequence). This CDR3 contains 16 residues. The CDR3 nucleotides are TGTGCCAGCAGCCAAGATACGGTTAACTCTGGAAACACCATATATTTT. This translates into CASSQDTVNSGNTIYF.

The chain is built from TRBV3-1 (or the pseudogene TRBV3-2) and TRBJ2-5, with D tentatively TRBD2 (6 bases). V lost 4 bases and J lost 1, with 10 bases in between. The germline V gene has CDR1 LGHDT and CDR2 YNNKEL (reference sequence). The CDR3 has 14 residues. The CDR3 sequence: CASSRGLLQETQYF. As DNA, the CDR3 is TGTGCCAGCAGCCGAGGACTACTCCAAGAGACCCAGTACTTC.

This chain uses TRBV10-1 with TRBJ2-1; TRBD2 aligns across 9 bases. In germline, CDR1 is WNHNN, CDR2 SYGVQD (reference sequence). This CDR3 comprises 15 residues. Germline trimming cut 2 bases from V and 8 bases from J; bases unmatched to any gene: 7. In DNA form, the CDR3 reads TGCGCCAGCAGTGAGAGGGGTAGCGGGGGTCATGAGCAGTTCTTC. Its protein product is CASSERGSGGHEQFF.

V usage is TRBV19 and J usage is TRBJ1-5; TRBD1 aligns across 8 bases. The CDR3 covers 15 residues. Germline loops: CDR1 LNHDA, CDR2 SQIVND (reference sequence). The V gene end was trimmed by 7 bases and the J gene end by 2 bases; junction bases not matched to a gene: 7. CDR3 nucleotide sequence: TGTGCCAGTACTCCTACAGGGGGGGGCAATCAGCCCCAGCATTTT. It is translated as CASTPTGGGNQPQHF.

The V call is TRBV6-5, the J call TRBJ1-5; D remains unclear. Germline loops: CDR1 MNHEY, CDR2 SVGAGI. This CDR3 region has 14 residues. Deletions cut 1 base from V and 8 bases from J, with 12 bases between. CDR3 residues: CASSYYAGGKPQHF. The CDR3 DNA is TGTGCCAGCAGTTACTATGCCGGAGGGAAGCCCCAGCATTTT.

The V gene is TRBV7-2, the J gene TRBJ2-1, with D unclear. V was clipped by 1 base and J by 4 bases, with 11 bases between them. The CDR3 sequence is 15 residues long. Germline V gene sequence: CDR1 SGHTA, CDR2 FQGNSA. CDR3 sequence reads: CASSLEVARYNEQFF. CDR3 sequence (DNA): TGTGCCAGCAGCTTAGAAGTGGCTAGGTACAATGAGCAGTTCTTC.

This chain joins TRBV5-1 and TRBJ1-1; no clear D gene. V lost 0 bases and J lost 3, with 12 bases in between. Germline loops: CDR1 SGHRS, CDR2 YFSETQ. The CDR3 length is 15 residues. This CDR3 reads CASSLEPGRDTEAFF. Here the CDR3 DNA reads TGCGCCAGCAGCTTGGAACCGGGAAGGGACACTGAAGCTTTCTTT.

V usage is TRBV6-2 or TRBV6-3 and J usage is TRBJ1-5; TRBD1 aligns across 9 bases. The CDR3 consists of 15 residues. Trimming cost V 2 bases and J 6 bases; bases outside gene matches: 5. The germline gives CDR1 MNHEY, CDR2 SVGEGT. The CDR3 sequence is CASSYRNRGLQPQHF. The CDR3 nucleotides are TGTGCCAGCAGTTACCGGAACAGGGGGCTTCAGCCCCAGCATTTT.

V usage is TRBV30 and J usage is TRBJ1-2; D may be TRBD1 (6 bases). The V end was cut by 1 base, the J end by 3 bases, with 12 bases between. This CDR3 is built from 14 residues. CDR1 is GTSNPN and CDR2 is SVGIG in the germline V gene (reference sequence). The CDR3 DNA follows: TGTGCCTGGAGTGACCAGGGGACCCACTATGGCTACACCTTC. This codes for CAWSDQGTHYGYTF. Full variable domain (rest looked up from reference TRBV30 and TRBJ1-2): SQTIHQWPATLVQPVGSPLSLECTVEGTSNPNLYWYRQAAGRGLQLLFYSVGIGQISSEVPQNLSASRPQDRQFILSSKKLLLSDSGFYLCAWSDQGTHYGYTFGSGTRLTVV.

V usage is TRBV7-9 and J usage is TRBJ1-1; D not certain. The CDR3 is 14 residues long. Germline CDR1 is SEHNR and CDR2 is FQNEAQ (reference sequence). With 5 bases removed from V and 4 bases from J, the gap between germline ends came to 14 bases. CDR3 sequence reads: CASSPGRVGTEAFF. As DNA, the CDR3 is TGTGCCAGCAGCCCCGGGAGGGTGGGCACTGAAGCTTTCTTT.

This chain's CDR3 is CASSRTGTEINYGYTF. DNA for the CDR3: TGCGCCAGCAGCCGCACCGGGACAGAAATTAACTATGGCTACACCTTC. This chain links TRBV4-1 with TRBJ1-2; 7 bases are shared with TRBD1. CDR3 length: 16 residues. The ends lost 4 bases at V and 1 base at J; junction bases unmatched: 9. The germline CDR1 and CDR2 sequences are MGHRA and YSYEKL.

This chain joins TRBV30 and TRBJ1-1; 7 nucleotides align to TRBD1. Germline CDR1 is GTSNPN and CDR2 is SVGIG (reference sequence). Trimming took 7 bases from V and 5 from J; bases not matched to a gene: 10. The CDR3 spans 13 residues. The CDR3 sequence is CASDRPWGTEAFF. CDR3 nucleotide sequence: TGTGCCTCGGACAGGCCTTGGGGGACTGAAGCTTTCTTT.

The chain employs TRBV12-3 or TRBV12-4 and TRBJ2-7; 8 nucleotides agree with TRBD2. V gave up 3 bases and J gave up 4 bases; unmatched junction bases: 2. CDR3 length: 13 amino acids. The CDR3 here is CASSFGTRYEQYF. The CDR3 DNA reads TGTGCCAGCAGTTTCGGGACTAGATACGAGCAGTACTTC.

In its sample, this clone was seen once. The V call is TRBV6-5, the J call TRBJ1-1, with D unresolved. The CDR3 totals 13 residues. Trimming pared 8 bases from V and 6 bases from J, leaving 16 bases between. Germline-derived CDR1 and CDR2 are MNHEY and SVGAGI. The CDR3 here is CASQARLLAEAFF. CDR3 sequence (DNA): TGTGCCAGCCAAGCGCGGCTGTTGGCTGAAGCTTTCTTT.

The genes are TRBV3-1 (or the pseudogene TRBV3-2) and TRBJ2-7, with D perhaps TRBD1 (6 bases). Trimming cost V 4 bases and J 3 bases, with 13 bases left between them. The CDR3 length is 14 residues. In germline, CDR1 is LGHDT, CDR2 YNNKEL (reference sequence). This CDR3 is CASSPRDTGYEQYF. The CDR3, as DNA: TGTGCCAGCAGCCCTCGGGACACGGGCTACGAGCAGTACTTC.

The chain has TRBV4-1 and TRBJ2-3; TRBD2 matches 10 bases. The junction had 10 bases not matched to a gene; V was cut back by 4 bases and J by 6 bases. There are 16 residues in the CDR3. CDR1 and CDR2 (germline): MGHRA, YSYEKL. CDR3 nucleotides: TGCGCCAGCAGCCCACAGCGGGGGGGCCGATCGGATACGCAGTATTTT. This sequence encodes CASSPQRGGRSDTQYF.